A selection of T cell receptor beta chains follows, all from one sample in a study of OX40 agonist ivuxolimab in advanced cancers. Data came from immunoSEQ multiplex PCR; TCRdb stores just in-frame clones and leaves some out. Of tens of thousands of clones in the sample, approximately 84% are singletons; the top ten hold around 2.9%. Source: CD4+ or CD8+ T cells sorted from blood, taken in a trial of the OX40 agonist ivuxolimab. These receptors originate from an adult with an advanced solid tumor such as melanoma, head and neck, liver or kidney cancer. Each CDR3 is given with its conserved first and last residue. D genes are given only for firm matches. Expanded clones are given a class, and other clones once, few, many or no size at all.

CDR3 | DNA | V | D | size | J
CASSDRLSTYEQYF | TGCGCCAGCAGTGACCGCTTGAGTACCTACGAGCAGTACTTC | TRBV10-1 | NA | NA | TRBJ2-7
CASSYYSSSTDTQYF | TGTGCCAGCAGTTACTACTCCAGCAGCACAGATACGCAGTATTTT | TRBV6-5 | NA | NA | TRBJ2-3
CASGTGTSGGETQYF | TGTGCCAGCGGGACCGGGACTAGCGGGGGGGAGACCCAGTACTTC | TRBV6-1 | TRBD2 | NA | TRBJ2-5
CASSYAGLNTEAFF | TGTGCCAGCAGTTATGCAGGGCTGAACACTGAAGCTTTCTTT | TRBV6-5 | NA | NA | TRBJ1-1
CASSPPNTGEGGYTF | TGTGCCAGCAGCCCTCCTAATACAGGGGAGGGGGGCTACACCTTC | TRBV7-2 | TRBD1 | NA | TRBJ1-2
CAWSLLNRGYEQYF | TGTGCCTGGAGTCTCCTGAACAGGGGGTACGAGCAGTACTTC | TRBV30 | TRBD1 | NA | TRBJ2-7
CASSLGQGETQYF | TGTGCCAGCAGCTTAGGTCAGGGGGAGACCCAGTACTTC | TRBV7-2 | NA | few | TRBJ2-5
CASSFETGVTTEAFF | TGTGCCAGCAGCTTTGAGACAGGGGTTACAACTGAAGCTTTCTTT | TRBV11-1 | TRBD1 | few | TRBJ1-1
CASSEAGGADGYTF | TGTGCCAGCAGTGAAGCCGGGGGGGCGGATGGCTACACCTTC | TRBV6-1 | NA | few | TRBJ1-2
CASSQDRTNEKLFF | TGCGCCAGCAGCCAAGACAGAACTAATGAAAAACTGTTTTTT | TRBV4-3 | NA | NA | TRBJ1-4
CAWSVGGKLFF | TGTGCCTGGAGTGTAGGGGGGAAACTGTTTTTT | TRBV30 | NA | NA | TRBJ1-4
CASSLGLLVGEAFF | TGTGCCAGCAGCTTAGGCCTACTCGTCGGGGAGGCTTTCTTT | TRBV13 | NA | few | TRBJ1-1
CASSLSGARGTDTQYF | TGTGCCAGCAGCCTCTCGGGGGCTCGGGGCACAGATACGCAGTATTTT | TRBV4-2 | NA | NA | TRBJ2-3
CASSLTYLRVNSGNTIYF | TGTGCCAGCAGTTTGACGTACCTCAGGGTAAACTCTGGAAACACCATATATTTT | TRBV28 | NA | NA | TRBJ1-3
CAWSVRSTNEKLFF | TGTGCCTGGAGTGTACGATCAACTAATGAAAAACTGTTTTTT | TRBV30 | NA | NA | TRBJ1-4
CASSPGPAGGYTF | TGTGCCAGCAGTCCTGGGCCGGCGGGGGGCTACACCTTC | TRBV28 | NA | NA | TRBJ1-2
CASSLSGRKYSF | TGTGCCAGCAGCTTATCAGGAAGGAAATACTCCTTT | TRBV7-2 | NA | NA | TRBJ1-1
CASGIQGAETQYF | TGTGCTAGTGGGATACAGGGCGCGGAGACCCAGTACTTC | TRBV12-5 | NA | NA | TRBJ2-5
CASSLGGTESTDTQYF | TGCGCCAGCAGCTTGGGCGGGACAGAGAGCACAGATACGCAGTATTTT | TRBV5-1 | NA | NA | TRBJ2-3
CASSRDRVNNEQFF | TGTGCCAGCAGTCGGGACAGGGTCAACAATGAGCAGTTCTTC | TRBV6-5 | TRBD1 | few | TRBJ2-1
CASSLDGVGESEAFF | TGCGCCAGCAGCTTGGATGGGGTGGGGGAATCTGAAGCTTTCTTT | TRBV5-1 | NA | NA | TRBJ1-1
CASSELQGGGSPLHF | TGTGCCAGCAGTGAACTACAGGGTGGTGGTTCACCCCTCCACTTT | TRBV25-1 | NA | NA | TRBJ1-6
CASSSWTGGNTEAFF | TGTGCCAGCAGCAGCTGGACAGGGGGGAACACTGAAGCTTTCTTT | TRBV7-2 | TRBD1 | NA | TRBJ1-1
CAIMERLAGPGNTIYF | TGTGCCATCATGGAACGCCTCGCGGGTCCTGGAAACACCATATATTTT | TRBV10-3 | NA | NA | TRBJ1-3
CASTLSRSGNTIYF | TGTGCCAGCACCCTTTCACGCTCTGGAAACACCATATATTTT | TRBV6-5 | NA | NA | TRBJ1-3